The T cell receptor beta chain described here comes from a study of neurological immune-mediated disorders. Sample time point: longitudinal time-point 3. Study-level results: Multiple sclerosis, the disease with the least TCR clonal expansion, fell below healthy controls, whereas HTLV-1-associated myelopathy showed the most.

One entry per CDR3 protein results from TCRdb running MiXCR on the 5' RACE reads. In the table there are 93,000 or so distinct CDR3 sequences, 10% to 13% of which are singletons. This clonotype was detected ten times or more. No antigen is known for it. This TCR was recovered from a female donor with HTLV-1-associated myelopathy (HAM/TSP). The specimen was PBMCs.

The CDR3 is CASSSGLAADTQYF. CDR3 coding DNA: TGCGCCAGCAGCTCGGGACTAGCCGCAGATACGCAGTATTTT. V usage is TRBV5-1 and J usage is TRBJ2-3, with 9 positions matching TRBD2. Trimming at V came to 3 bases and at J to 4 bases, leaving 3 bases not matched to a gene. The CDR3 length is 14 residues. Germline V gene lookup returns CDR1 SGHRS and CDR2 YFSETQ.